The T cell receptor (beta chain) described here comes from a study of control samples from healthy donors and cancer patients. Clones were read by immunoSEQ multiplex PCR, and TCRdb kept only the in-frame ones, dropping some. The sample has approximately 72,000 clones; over 75% are singletons. V gave up 2 bases and J gave up 0 bases, with 10 bases separating them. CDR1 is LGHDT, CDR2 YNNKEL, per germline (reference sequence). CDR3 length: 15 amino acids. The chain combines TRBV3-1 (or the pseudogene TRBV3-2) with TRBJ1-1, with a possible D match to TRBD1 (5 bases). The sample was blood. The receptor comes from a man aged 50 to 59 in good health. The CDR3 region is CASSQTGTLNTEAFF. CDR3 DNA sequence: TGTGCCAGCAGCCAAACCGGGACCCTGAACACTGAAGCTTTCTTT.